The 17 T cell receptor beta chains below all came from one sample that was sequenced in a study of OX40 agonist ivuxolimab in advanced cancers. Some clones are missing from TCRdb's copy, which holds only in-frame ones; the method was immunoSEQ multiplex PCR. The repertoire consists of roughly 48,000 clones, with 85% occurring once and the leading ten covering roughly 9.9%. This specimen was CD4+ or CD8+ T cells sorted from blood, taken in a trial of the OX40 agonist ivuxolimab. The receptors here all came from an adult with an advanced solid tumor such as melanoma, head and neck, liver or kidney cancer.

The genes are TRBV30 and TRBJ1-2; weak D call: TRBD1 (5 bases). Germline-derived CDR1 and CDR2 are GTSNPN and SVGIG (reference sequence). V was pared by 8 bases and J by 4 bases, with 20 bases between. This CDR3 has 14 amino acids. CDR3 DNA: TGTGCCGGAACGCCGGGACGGCGGGCCTATGGCTACACCTTC. Translated: CAGTPGRRAYGYTF.

V usage is TRBV19 and J usage is TRBJ1-1, with 7 bases matching TRBD1. The trim removed 5 bases at V and 7 bases at J, leaving 1 base unmatched. This CDR3 is 11 amino acids long. Germline V gene data show CDR1 as LNHDA and CDR2 as SQIVND (reference sequence). The CDR3 nucleotides read TGTGCCAGTAGTGACAGGGTTGAAGCTTTCTTT. Its translation: CASSDRVEAFF.

The V and J genes are TRBV7-6 and TRBJ2-2; perhaps TRBD2 as D (6 bases). Looked up from germline, CDR1 is SGHVS and CDR2 is FNYEAQ. Trimming took off 6 bases at V and 2 bases at J, with 19 bases between the two ends. The CDR3 is 17 residues long. The CDR3 sequence: CASSYTGTRVNTGELFF. The CDR3 DNA follows: TGTGCCAGCAGTTATACCGGGACTCGGGTTAACACCGGGGAGCTGTTTTTT.

The V and J genes are TRBV9 and TRBJ1-1; TRBD1 agrees at 7 bases. CDR3 size: 14 residues. Germline V gives CDR1 SGDLS, CDR2 YYNGEE. J was trimmed by 1 base and V by 4 bases; bases with no gene match: 4. The chain's CDR3 is CASSPGQSNTEAFF. CDR3 nucleotides: TGTGCCAGCAGCCCGGGACAGTCGAACACTGAAGCTTTCTTT.

The V call is TRBV25-1, the J call TRBJ2-1; D remains unclear. The CDR3 totals 11 residues. The germline V gene encodes CDR1 MGHDK and CDR2 SYGVNS. V gave up 6 bases and J gave up 10 bases, with 10 bases separating them. CDR3 in amino acids: CASRRGVEQFF. The CDR3 DNA is TGTGCCAGCAGGCGCGGAGTCGAGCAGTTCTTC.

This chain connects TRBV28 to TRBJ2-1; 8 nucleotides line up with TRBD2. The CDR3 loop spans 15 amino acids. The germline gives CDR1 MDHEN, CDR2 SYDVKM. J lost 6 bases, V lost 6 bases, and 10 bases had no gene match. The CDR3 is CASSPSGSGGNEQFF. In nucleotides, the CDR3 is TGTGCCAGCAGCCCGAGCGGGAGTGGGGGCAATGAGCAGTTCTTC.

The chain has TRBV12-5 and TRBJ1-1; maybe TRBD1 (5 bases). CDR1 and CDR2 (germline): LGHNT, FRNRAP. Deletions cut 6 bases from V and 5 bases from J, with 16 bases between. The CDR3 spans 14 residues. This CDR3 reads CASGGPGTGTEAFF. In nucleotides, the CDR3 is TGTGCTAGTGGAGGCCCAGGGACGGGGACTGAAGCTTTCTTT.

In its sample, this clone is medium-sized. J is TRBJ1-4 and V is TRBV28; tentatively, D is TRBD1 (5 bases). Looked up from germline, CDR1 is MDHEN and CDR2 is SYDVKM. V was cut by 5 bases and J by 7 bases, with 14 bases left in between. There are 14 residues in the CDR3. DNA for the CDR3: TGTGCCAGCAGTGAAAGGGGCAGCCTTGAAAAACTGTTTTTT. As protein: CASSERGSLEKLFF. Filled out from reference TRBV28 and TRBJ1-4, the complete variable domain reads DVKVTQSSRYLVKRTGEKVFLECVQDMDHENMFWYRQDPGLGLRLIYFSYDVKMKEKGDIPEGYSVSREKKERFSLILESASTNQTSMYLCASSERGSLEKLFFGSGTQLSVL.

The chain links TRBV14 to TRBJ1-1, with D maybe TRBD1 (6 bases). This CDR3 has 15 amino acids. The V and J ends lost 3 bases and 1 base respectively, with 12 bases between them. The germline gives CDR1 SGHDN, CDR2 FVKESK. The CDR3 region has the DNA TGTGCCAGCAGCCAGAGACAGGTCTCGAACACTGAAGCTTTCTTT. It yields the protein CASSQRQVSNTEAFF. Looking up the rest from reference TRBV14 and TRBJ1-1 gives the full variable domain: EAGVTQFPSHSVIEKGQTVTLRCDPISGHDNLYWYRRVMGKEIKFLLHFVKESKQDESGMPNNRFLAERTGGTYSTLKVQPAELEDSGVYFCASSQRQVSNTEAFFGQGTRLTVV.

V usage is TRBV28 and J usage is TRBJ1-1, with D perhaps TRBD1 (6 bases). The V and J ends lost 6 bases and 0 bases respectively, with 14 bases between them. The CDR3 contains 15 residues. Germline CDR1 reads MDHEN; CDR2 reads SYDVKM. CDR3 sequence: CASRPGQLLNTEAFF. Written as DNA, the CDR3 is TGTGCCAGCAGACCCGGACAGTTATTGAACACTGAAGCTTTCTTT.

A single count supports this clone. V and J are TRBV11-1 and TRBJ1-2; 7 nucleotides line up with TRBD1. Germline lookup yields CDR1 SGHAT and CDR2 FQDESV (reference sequence). CDR3 length equals 13 residues. The J segment lost 8 bases and the V segment lost 5 bases, leaving 8 bases of the junction unmatched. CDR3 loop: CASSLGDSRGYTF. The CDR3, as DNA: TGTGCCAGCAGCCTAGGGGACAGTCGGGGCTACACCTTC.

The chain carries TRBV6-5 and TRBJ2-5; 9 bases match TRBD1. The CDR3 runs to 11 residues. Germline loops: CDR1 MNHEY, CDR2 SVGAGI. V lost 7 bases and J lost 12; bases outside the gene matches: 6. For the CDR3, the DNA is TGTGCCAGCAAACGGACAGGGGCCGAGTACTTC. Translating it yields CASKRTGAEYF.

The chain recombines TRBV28 with TRBJ2-5; D is perhaps TRBD1 or TRBD2 (6 bases each). CDR1 is MDHEN, CDR2 SYDVKM, per germline. Trimming took 7 bases from V and 1 from J, leaving 13 bases between them. The CDR3 consists of 14 residues. CDR3 in DNA: TGTGCCAGCACGCGCGGAGGGGGCCAAGAGACCCAGTACTTC. This sequence encodes CASTRGGGQETQYF.

The J gene is TRBJ1-5, the V gene TRBV30, with 7 bases lining up with TRBD1. CDR1 is GTSNPN and CDR2 is SVGIG in the germline V gene (reference sequence). This CDR3 has 14 amino acids. The J segment lost 5 bases and the V segment lost 2 bases, leaving 6 bases of the junction unmatched. The CDR3 bases are TGTGCCTGGAGTAGAGGGGGCGGCTATCAGCCCCAGCATTTT. It codes for CAWSRGGGYQPQHF.

The rearrangement links TRBV4-1 to TRBJ2-1; 9 nucleotides line up with TRBD2. Unmatched junction bases numbered 7, after V lost 1 base and J lost 15 bases. The CDR3 totals 13 residues. Germline CDR1 is MGHRA and CDR2 is YSYEKL. In nucleotides, the CDR3 is TGCGCCAGCAGCCAAGCTGCGGGAGGGGGTCTGTTCTTC. Its translation is CASSQAAGGGLFF.

This clone was detected only once. The DNA for the CDR3 is TGTGCCAGCAGCCAAGATGGGAGGACACATGAAAAACTGTTTTTT. Its translation is CASSQDGRTHEKLFF. The chain joins TRBV4-2 to TRBJ1-4; TRBD1 might be the D (5 bases). Germline lookup yields CDR1 LGHNA and CDR2 YNFKEQ. Deletions cut 0 bases from V and 6 bases from J, with 11 bases between. The CDR3 sequence is 15 residues long.

The CDR3 bases are TGTGCCTGGAGTGTAGGCGGGACGTTCTCGAACACCGGGGAGCTGTTTTTT. Translated, it gives CAWSVGGTFSNTGELFF. This chain joins TRBV30 and TRBJ2-2; the D gene is possibly TRBD2 (6 bases). The CDR3 spans 17 residues. V shed 0 bases and J shed 0 bases, with 14 bases lying between them. Germline CDR1 and CDR2: GTSNPN and SVGIG (reference sequence).